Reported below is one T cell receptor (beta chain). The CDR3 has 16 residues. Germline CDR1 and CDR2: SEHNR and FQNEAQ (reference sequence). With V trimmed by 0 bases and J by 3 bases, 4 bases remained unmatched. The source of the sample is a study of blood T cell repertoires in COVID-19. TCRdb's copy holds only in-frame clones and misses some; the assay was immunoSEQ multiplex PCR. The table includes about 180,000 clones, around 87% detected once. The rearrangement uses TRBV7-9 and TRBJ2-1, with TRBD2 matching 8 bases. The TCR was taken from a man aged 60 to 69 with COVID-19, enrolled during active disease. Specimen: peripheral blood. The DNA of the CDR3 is TGTGCCAGCAGCTTAGCTGATCTAGCGGGCTACAATGAGCAGTTCTTC. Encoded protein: CASSLADLAGYNEQFF.